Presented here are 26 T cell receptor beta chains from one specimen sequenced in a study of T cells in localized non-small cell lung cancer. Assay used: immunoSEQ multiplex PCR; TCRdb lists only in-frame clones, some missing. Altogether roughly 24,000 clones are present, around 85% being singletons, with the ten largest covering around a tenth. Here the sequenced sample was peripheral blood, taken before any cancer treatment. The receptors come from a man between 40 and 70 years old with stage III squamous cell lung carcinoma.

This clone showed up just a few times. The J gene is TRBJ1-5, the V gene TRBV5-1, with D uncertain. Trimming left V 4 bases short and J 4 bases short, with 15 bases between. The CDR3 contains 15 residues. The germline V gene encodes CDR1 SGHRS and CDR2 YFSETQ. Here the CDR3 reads CASSPLAGLNQPQHF. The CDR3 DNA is TGCGCCAGCAGCCCTCTGGCCGGCCTGAATCAGCCCCAGCATTTT.

CDR3 in amino acids: CASSLWASGTTSKNIQYF. CDR3 sequence (DNA): TGCGCCAGCAGCTTGTGGGCTAGCGGGACCACGAGCAAAAACATTCAGTACTTC. V gene TRBV5-1 combines with J gene TRBJ2-4, with 9 positions matching TRBD2. V trimming: 1 base; J trimming: 3 bases; junction bases outside the gene matches: 11. The CDR3 spans 18 residues. CDR1 is SGHRS, CDR2 YFSETQ, per germline.

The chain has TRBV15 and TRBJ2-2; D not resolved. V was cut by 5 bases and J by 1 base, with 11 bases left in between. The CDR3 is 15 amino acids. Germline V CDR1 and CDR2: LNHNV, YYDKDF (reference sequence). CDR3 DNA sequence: TGTGCCACCAGCTCCCCCCCAGGGAACACCGGGGAGCTGTTTTTT. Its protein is CATSSPPGNTGELFF. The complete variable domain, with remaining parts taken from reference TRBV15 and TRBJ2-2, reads DAMVIQNPRYQVTQFGKPVTLSCSQTLNHNVMYWYQQKSSQAPKLLFHYYDKDFNNEADTPDNFQSRRPNTSFCFLDIRSPGLGDTAMYLCATSSPPGNTGELFFGEGSRLTVL.

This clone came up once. For the CDR3, the DNA is TGCGCCAGCAGCCAAGCAATCGGGGTTTCGAGCTACACCTTC. Its translation: CASSQAIGVSSYTF. The rearrangement links TRBV4-1 to TRBJ1-2, with unresolved D. V was pared by 1 base and J by 9 bases, with 15 bases between. The germline V gene has CDR1 MGHRA and CDR2 YSYEKL. CDR3 length: 14 amino acids.

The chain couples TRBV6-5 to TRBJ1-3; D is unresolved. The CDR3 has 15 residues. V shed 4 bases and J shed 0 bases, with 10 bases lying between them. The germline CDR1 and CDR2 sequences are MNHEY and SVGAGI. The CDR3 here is CASSSSVGSGNTIYF. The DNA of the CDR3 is TGTGCCAGCAGTTCTTCAGTTGGCTCTGGAAACACCATATATTTT.

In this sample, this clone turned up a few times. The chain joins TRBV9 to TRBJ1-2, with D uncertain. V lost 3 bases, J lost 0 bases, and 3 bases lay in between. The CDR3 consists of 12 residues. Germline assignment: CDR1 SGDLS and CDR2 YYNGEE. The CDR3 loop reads CASSGTNYGYTF. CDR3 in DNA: TGTGCCAGCAGCGGAACTAACTATGGCTACACCTTC.

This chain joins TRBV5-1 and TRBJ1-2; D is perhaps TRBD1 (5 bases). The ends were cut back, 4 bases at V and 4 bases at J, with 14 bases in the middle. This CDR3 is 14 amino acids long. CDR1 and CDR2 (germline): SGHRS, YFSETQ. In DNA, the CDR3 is TGCGCCAGCAGCGATCCGGGACGAACCTATGGCTACACCTTC. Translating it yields CASSDPGRTYGYTF.

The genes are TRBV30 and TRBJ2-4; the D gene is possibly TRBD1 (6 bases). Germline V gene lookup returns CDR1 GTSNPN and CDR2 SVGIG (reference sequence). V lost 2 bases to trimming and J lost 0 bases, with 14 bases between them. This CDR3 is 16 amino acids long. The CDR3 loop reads CAWSFEQGLAKNIQYF. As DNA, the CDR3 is TGTGCCTGGAGTTTCGAACAGGGTCTAGCCAAAAACATTCAGTACTTC. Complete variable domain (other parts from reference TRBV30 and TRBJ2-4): SQTIHQWPATLVQPVGSPLSLECTVEGTSNPNLYWYRQAAGRGLQLLFYSVGIGQISSEVPQNLSASRPQDRQFILSSKKLLLSDSGFYLCAWSFEQGLAKNIQYFGAGTRLSVL.

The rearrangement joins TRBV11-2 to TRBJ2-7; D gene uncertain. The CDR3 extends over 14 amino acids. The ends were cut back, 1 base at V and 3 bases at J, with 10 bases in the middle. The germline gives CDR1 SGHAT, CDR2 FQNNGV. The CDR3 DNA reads TGTGCCAGCAGCTTAGGCTGGAAGGACTACGAGCAGTACTTC. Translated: CASSLGWKDYEQYF.

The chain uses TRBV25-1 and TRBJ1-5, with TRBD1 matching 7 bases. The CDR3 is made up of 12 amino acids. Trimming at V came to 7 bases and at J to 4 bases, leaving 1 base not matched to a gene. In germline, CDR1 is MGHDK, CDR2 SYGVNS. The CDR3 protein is CASKQGNQPQHF. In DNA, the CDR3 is TGTGCCAGCAAACAGGGGAATCAGCCCCAGCATTTT.

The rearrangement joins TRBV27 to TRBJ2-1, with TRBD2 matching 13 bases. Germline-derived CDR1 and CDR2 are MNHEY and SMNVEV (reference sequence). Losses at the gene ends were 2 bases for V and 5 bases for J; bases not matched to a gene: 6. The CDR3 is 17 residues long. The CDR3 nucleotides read TGTGCCAGCAGTTTAATAACTAGCGGGGGGGCGGACAATGAGCAGTTCTTC. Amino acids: CASSLITSGGADNEQFF.

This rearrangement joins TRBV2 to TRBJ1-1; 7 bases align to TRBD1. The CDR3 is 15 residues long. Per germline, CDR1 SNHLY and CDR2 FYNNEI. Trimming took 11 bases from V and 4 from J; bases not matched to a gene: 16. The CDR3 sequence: CAGRQGGGYGTEAFF. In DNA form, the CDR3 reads TGTGCCGGAAGACAGGGAGGGGGTTACGGCACTGAAGCTTTCTTT.

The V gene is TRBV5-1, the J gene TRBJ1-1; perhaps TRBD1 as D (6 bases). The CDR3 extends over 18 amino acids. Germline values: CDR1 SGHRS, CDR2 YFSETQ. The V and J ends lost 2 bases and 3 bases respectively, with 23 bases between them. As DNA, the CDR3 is TGCGCCAGCAGCTTATGGCCTTCGCGACAGGAAAGCGACACTGAAGCTTTCTTT. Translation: CASSLWPSRQESDTEAFF.

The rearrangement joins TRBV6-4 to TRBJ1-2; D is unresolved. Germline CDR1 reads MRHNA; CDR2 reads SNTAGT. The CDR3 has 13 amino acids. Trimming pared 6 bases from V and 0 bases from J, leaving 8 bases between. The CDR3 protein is CASRDASNYGYTF. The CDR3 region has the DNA TGTGCCAGCAGGGACGCGTCTAACTATGGCTACACCTTC.

The CDR3 spells CARPPPRVLNEKLFF. CDR3 DNA sequence: TGTGCCAGGCCCCCCCCCAGGGTGTTGAATGAAAAACTGTTTTTT. This chain links TRBV28 with TRBJ1-4, with D maybe TRBD1 (5 bases). CDR1 and CDR2 from the germline V gene are MDHEN and SYDVKM. Trimming left V 9 bases short and J 5 bases short, with 19 bases between. This CDR3 spans 15 amino acids.

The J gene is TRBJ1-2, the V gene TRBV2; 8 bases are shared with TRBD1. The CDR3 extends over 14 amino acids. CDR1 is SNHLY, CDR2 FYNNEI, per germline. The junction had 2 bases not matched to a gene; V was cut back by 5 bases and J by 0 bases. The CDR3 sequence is CASSLQGANYGYTF. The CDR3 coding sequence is TGTGCCAGCAGTCTACAGGGGGCTAACTATGGCTACACCTTC.

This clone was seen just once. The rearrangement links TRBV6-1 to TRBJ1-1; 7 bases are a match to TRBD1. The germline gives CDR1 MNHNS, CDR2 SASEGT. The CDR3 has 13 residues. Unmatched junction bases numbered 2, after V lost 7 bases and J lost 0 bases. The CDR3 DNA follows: TGTGCCAGCATAGGGACAGTGAACACTGAAGCTTTCTTT. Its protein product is CASIGTVNTEAFF.

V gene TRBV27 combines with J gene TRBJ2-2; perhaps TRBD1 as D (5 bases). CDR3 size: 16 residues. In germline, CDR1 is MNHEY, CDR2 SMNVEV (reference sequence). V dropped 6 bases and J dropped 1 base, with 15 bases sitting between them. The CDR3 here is CASRLRVGWNTGELFF. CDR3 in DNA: TGTGCCAGCAGGCTCAGGGTAGGCTGGAACACCGGGGAGCTGTTTTTT.

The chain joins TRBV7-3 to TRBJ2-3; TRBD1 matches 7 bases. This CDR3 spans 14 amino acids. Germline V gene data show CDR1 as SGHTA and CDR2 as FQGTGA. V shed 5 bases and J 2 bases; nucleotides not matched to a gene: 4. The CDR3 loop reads CASSIQGSTDTQYF. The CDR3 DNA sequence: TGTGCCAGCAGCATACAGGGGTCCACAGATACGCAGTATTTT.

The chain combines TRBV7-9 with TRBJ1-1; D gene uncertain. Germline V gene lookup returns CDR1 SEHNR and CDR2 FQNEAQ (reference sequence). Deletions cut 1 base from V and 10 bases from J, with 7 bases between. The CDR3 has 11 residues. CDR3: CASSLGLGAFF. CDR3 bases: TGTGCCAGCAGCTTAGGGCTAGGAGCTTTCTTT. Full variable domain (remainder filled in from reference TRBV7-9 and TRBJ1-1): DTGVSQNPRHKITKRGQNVTFRCDPISEHNRLYWYRQTLGQGPEFLTYFQNEAQLEKSRLLSDRFSAERPKGSFSTLEIQRTEQGDSAMYLCASSLGLGAFFGQGTRLTVV.

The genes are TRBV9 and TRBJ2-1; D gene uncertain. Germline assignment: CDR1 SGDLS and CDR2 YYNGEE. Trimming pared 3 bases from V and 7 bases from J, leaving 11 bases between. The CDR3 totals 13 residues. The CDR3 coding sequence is TGTGCCAGCAGCGGGGTGAATACTAATGAGCAGTTCTTC. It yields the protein CASSGVNTNEQFF.

In DNA, the CDR3 is TGCGCCAGCAGCCCAGGGGGGGCTCGCGGTAATGAAAAACTGTTTTTT. It specifies CASSPGGARGNEKLFF. The rearrangement joins TRBV5-1 to TRBJ1-4; 7 bases align to TRBD1. With V trimmed by 4 bases and J by 4 bases, 10 bases remained unmatched. The V gene's germline CDR1 is SGHRS and CDR2 YFSETQ. This CDR3 has 16 residues.

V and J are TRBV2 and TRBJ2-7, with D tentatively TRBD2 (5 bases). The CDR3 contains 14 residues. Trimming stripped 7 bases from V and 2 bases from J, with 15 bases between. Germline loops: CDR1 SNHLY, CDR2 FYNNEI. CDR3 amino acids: CASILRARTYEQYF. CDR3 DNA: TGTGCCAGCATCTTGAGGGCCAGGACCTACGAGCAGTACTTC.

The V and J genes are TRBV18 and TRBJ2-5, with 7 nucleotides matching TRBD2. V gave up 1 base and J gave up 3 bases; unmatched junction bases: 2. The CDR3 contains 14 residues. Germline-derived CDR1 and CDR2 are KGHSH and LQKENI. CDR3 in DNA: TGTGCCAGCTCACCACAGGGGAGGGAAGAGACCCAGTACTTC. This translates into CASSPQGREETQYF.

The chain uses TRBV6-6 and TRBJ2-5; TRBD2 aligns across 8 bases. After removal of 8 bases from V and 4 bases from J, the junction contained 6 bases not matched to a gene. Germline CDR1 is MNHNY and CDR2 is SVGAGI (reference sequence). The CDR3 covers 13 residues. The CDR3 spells CASEAGDPETQYF. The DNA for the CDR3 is TGTGCCAGCGAAGCGGGAGACCCAGAGACCCAGTACTTC.

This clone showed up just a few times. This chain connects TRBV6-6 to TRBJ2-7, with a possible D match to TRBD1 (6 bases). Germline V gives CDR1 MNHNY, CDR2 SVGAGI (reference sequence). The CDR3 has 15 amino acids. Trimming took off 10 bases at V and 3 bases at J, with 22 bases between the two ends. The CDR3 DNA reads TGTGCCACTGAAGAGGGTCTTACGGGACACTACGAGCAGTACGTC. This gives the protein CATEEGLTGHYEQYV.